This T cell receptor beta chain was identified in a study of OX40 agonist ivuxolimab in advanced cancers. Overall study: Six ivuxolimab dose levels, 0.01 to 10 mg/kg, were given intravenously every 2 weeks. The study, taken as a whole, reports: Fewer expanded clones were found on average in CD4+ than in CD8+ T cells. At doses 0.1 to 3.0 mg/kg, CD4+ and CD8+ clones expanded.

As regards this clone: Its antigen is currently unknown.

Autoimmune disease history or systemic immunosuppression disqualified patients. Measured with immunoSEQ multiplex PCR; TCRdb has only the in-frame clones, and not every one. The sample contains 69,000 or so clones, roughly 80% of which appear only once. The CDR3 covers 15 residues. Germline V gives CDR1 PRHDT, CDR2 FYEKMQ (reference sequence). This material consisted of CD4+ or CD8+ T cells sorted from blood, taken in a trial of the OX40 agonist ivuxolimab. The receptor comes from an adult with an advanced solid tumor such as melanoma, head and neck, liver or kidney cancer. The V call is TRBV13, the J call TRBJ2-5; 7 bases line up with TRBD1. The end of the DNA is better explained by TRBJ2-7, so the J call may be wrong. Written as DNA, the CDR3 is TGTGCCAGCAGCCCTCAAGGACAGGAAGCCTACGAGCAGTACTTC. Translating it yields CASSPQGQEAYEQYF.